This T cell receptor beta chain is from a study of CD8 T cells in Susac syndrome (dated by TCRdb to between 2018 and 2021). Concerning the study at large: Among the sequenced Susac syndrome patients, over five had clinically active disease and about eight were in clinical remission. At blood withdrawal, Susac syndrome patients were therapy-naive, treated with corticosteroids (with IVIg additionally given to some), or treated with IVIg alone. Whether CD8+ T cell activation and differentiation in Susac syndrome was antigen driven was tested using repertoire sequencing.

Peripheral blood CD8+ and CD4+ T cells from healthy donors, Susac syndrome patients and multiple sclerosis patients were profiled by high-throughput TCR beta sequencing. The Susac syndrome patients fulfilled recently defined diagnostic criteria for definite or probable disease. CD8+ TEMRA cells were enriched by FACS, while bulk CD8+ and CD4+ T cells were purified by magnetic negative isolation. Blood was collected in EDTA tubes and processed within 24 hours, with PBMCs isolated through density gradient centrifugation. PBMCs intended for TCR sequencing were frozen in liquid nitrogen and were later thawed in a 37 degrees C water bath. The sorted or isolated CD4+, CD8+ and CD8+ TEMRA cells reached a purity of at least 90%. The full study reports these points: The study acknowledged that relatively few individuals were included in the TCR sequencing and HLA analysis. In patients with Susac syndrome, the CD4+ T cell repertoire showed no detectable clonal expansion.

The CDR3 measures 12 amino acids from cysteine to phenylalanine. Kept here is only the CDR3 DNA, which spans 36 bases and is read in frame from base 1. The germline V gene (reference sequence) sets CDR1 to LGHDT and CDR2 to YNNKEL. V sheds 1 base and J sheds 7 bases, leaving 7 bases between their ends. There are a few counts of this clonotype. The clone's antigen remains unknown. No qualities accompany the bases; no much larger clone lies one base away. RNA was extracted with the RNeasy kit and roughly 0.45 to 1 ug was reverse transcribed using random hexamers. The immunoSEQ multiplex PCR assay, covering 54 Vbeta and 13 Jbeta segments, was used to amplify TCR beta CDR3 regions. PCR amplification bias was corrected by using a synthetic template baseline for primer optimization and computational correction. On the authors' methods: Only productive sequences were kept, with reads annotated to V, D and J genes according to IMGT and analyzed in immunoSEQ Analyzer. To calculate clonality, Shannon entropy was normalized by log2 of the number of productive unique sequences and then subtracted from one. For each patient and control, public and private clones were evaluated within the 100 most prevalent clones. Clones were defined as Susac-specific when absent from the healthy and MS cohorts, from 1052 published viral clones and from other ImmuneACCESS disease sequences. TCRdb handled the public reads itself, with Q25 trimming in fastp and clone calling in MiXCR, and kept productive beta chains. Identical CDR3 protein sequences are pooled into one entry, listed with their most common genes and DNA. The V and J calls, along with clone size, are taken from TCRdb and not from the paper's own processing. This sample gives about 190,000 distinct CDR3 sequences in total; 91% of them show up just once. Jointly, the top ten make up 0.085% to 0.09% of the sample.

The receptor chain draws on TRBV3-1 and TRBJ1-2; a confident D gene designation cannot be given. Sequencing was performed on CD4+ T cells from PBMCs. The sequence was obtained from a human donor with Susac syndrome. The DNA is TGTGCCAGCAGCCAAGTGGCCGCTGGCTACACCTTC. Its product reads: CASSQVAAGYTF.